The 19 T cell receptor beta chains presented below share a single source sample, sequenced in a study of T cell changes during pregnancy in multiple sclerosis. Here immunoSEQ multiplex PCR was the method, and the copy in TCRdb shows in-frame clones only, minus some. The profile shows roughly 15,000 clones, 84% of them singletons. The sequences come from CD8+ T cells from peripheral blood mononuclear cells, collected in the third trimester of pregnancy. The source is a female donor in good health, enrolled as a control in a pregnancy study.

The CDR3 nucleotides are TGCGCCAGCAGCCAAGATCCGACGGGAACCTCTGGGGCCAACGTCCTGACTTTC. Its translation is CASSQDPTGTSGANVLTF. The chain joins TRBV4-3 to TRBJ2-6; a weak D match, TRBD2 (5 bases). This CDR3 has 18 amino acids. The V end lost 0 bases, the J end lost 0 bases, and 12 bases lay between the germline ends. The germline V gene has CDR1 LGHNA and CDR2 YSLEER.

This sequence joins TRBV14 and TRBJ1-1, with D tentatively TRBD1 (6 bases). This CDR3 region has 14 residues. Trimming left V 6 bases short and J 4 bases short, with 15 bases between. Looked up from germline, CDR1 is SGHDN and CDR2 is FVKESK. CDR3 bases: TGTGCCAGCAGTGAGCAGGGGAGGGGCACTGAAGCTTTCTTT. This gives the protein CASSEQGRGTEAFF.

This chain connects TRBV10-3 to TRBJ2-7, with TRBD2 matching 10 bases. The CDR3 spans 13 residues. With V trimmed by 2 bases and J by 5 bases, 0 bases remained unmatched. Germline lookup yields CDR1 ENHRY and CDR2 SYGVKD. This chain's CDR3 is CAISELAGDEQYF. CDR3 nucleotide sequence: TGTGCCATCAGTGAGCTAGCGGGGGACGAGCAGTACTTC.

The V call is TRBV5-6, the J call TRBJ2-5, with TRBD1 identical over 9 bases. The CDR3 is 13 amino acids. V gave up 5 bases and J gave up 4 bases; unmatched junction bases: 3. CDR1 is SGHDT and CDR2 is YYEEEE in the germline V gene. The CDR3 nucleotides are TGTGCCAGCAGTCCGGACAGGGGAGAGACCCAGTACTTC. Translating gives CASSPDRGETQYF.

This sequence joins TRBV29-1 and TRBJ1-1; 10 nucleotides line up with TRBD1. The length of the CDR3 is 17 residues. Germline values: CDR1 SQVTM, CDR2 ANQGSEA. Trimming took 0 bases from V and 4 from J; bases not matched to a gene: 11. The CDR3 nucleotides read TGCAGCGTTGAAGATGCGGGACAGGGGCGTATGGGCACTGAAGCTTTCTTT. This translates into CSVEDAGQGRMGTEAFF.

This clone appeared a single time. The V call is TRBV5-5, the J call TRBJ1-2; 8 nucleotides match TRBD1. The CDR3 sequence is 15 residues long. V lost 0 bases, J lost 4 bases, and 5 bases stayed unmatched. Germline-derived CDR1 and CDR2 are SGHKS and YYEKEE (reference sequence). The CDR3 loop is CASSLEGGQAYGYTF. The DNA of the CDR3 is TGTGCCAGCAGCTTGGAGGGGGGACAGGCCTATGGCTACACCTTC.

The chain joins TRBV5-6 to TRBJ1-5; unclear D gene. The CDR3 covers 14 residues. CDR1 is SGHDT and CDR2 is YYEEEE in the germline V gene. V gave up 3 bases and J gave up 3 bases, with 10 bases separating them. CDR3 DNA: TGTGCCAGCAGCTGGAGGGATTCCAATCAGCCCCAGCATTTT. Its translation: CASSWRDSNQPQHF.

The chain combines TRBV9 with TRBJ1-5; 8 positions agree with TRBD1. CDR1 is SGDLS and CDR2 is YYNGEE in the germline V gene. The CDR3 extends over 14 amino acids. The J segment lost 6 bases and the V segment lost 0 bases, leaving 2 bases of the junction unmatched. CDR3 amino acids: CASSVAGTGQPQHF. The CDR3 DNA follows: TGTGCCAGCAGCGTAGCTGGGACAGGTCAGCCCCAGCATTTT.

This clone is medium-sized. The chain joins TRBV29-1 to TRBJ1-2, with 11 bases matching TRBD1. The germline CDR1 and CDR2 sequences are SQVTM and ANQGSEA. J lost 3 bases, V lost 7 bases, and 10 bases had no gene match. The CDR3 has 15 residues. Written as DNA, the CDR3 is TGCAGCGCCATCCAAGGGACAGGGGGTGACTATGGCTACACCTTC. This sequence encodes CSAIQGTGGDYGYTF.

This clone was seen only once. CDR3 sequence reads: CASSEWGSTDDGYTF. In DNA form, the CDR3 reads TGTGCCAGCAGTGAATGGGGATCGACAGATGATGGCTACACCTTC. The chain links TRBV6-1 to TRBJ1-2; D perhaps matches TRBD1 (5 bases). Germline CDR1 and CDR2: MNHNS and SASEGT. This CDR3 spans 15 amino acids. V dropped 2 bases and J dropped 6 bases, with 16 bases sitting between them.

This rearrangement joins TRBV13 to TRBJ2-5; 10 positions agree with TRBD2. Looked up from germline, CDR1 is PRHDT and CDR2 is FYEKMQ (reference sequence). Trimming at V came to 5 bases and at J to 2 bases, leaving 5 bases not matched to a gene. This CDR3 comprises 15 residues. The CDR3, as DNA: TGTGCCAGCAGCCTCCCGACTAGCGGGCAAGAGACCCAGTACTTC. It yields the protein CASSLPTSGQETQYF.

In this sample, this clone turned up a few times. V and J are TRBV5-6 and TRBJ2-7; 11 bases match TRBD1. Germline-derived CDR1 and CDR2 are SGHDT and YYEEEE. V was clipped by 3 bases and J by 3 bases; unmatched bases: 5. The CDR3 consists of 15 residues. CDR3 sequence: CASSWGTGGIYEQYF. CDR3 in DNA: TGTGCCAGCAGCTGGGGGACAGGGGGGATCTACGAGCAGTACTTC. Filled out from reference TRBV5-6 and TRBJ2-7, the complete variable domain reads DAGVTQSPTHLIKTRGQQVTLRCSPKSGHDTVSWYQQALGQGPQFIFQYYEEEERQRGNFPDRFSGHQFPNYSSELNVNALLLGDSALYLCASSWGTGGIYEQYFGPGTRLTVT.

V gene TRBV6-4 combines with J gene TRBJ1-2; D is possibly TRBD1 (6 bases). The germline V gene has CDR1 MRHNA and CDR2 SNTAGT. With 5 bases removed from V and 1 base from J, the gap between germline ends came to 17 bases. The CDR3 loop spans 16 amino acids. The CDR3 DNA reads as TGTGCCAGCAGTAGGACAGCCCCTAGAGTTAACTATGGCTACACCTTC. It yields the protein CASSRTAPRVNYGYTF.

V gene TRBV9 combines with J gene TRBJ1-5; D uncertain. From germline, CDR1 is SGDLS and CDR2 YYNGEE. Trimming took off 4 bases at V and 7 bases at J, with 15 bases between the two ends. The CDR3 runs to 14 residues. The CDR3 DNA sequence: TGTGCCAGCAGCCGCGACGCTAGCCTACAGCCCCAGCATTTT. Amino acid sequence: CASSRDASLQPQHF.

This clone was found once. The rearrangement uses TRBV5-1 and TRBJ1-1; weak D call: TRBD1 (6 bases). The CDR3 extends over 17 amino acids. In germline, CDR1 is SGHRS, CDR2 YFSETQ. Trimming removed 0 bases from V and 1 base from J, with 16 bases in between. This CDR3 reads CASSLALGDRTNTEAFF. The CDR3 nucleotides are TGCGCCAGCAGCTTGGCCTTGGGAGACAGGACGAACACTGAAGCTTTCTTT. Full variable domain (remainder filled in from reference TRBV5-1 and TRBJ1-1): KAGVTQTPRYLIKTRGQQVTLSCSPISGHRSVSWYQQTPGQGLQFLFEYFSETQRNKGNFPGRFSGRQFSNSRSEMNVSTLELGDSALYLCASSLALGDRTNTEAFFGQGTRLTVV.

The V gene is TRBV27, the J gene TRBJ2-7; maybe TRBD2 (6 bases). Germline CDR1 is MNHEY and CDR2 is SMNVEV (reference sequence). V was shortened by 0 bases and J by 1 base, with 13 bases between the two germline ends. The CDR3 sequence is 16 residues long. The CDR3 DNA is TGTGCCAGCAGTTTATCGGAGGGTAGCCTATCCTACGAGCAGTACTTC. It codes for CASSLSEGSLSYEQYF.

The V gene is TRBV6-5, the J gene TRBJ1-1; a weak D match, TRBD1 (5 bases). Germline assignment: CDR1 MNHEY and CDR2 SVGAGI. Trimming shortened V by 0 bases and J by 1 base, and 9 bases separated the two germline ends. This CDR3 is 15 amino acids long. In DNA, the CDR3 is TGTGCCAGCAGTTACTCGATGGGGGGGAACACTGAAGCTTTCTTT. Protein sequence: CASSYSMGGNTEAFF.

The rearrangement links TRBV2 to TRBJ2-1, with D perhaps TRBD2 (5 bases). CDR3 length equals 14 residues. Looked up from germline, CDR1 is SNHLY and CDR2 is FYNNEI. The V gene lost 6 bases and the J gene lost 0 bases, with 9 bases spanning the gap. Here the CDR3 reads CASSRTSSYNEQFF. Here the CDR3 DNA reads TGTGCCAGCAGCCGGACTTCCTCCTACAATGAGCAGTTCTTC.

The CDR3 DNA sequence: TGCAGCGTTGAGCTAGCGGTCGGCACCGGGGAGCTGTTTTTT. It translates to CSVELAVGTGELFF. The V call is TRBV29-1, the J call TRBJ2-2; 7 positions match TRBD2. V lost 3 bases to trimming and J lost 4 bases; unmatched junction nucleotides: 5. Per the germline V gene, CDR1 is SQVTM and CDR2 is ANQGSEA. The CDR3 extends over 14 amino acids.